The T cell receptor (beta chain) described here comes from a study of cytomegalovirus exposure and HLA in healthy donors. Findings and limits, study-wide: Cytomegalovirus-associated status was assigned to some 160 TCR beta chains. Subsequent analysis found a tendency for first-cohort TCR clusters to co-occur within the roughly 130 validation repertoires. Many donors shared some public TCRs, even though most TCR sequences were rare.

With V trimmed by 4 bases and J by 7 bases, 6 bases remained unmatched. The CDR3 extends over 14 amino acids. Germline CDR1 is SGHTA and CDR2 is FQGNSA. The donors belonged to the approximately 110-subject validation cohort, separate from the roughly 700-subject first cohort. With respect to this clone: Its antigen is as yet unknown.

Assay: immunoSEQ multiplex PCR; the TCRdb copy retains only in-frame clones and omits some. The sample comprises 150,000 or so clones, roughly 84% of which are singletons, and roughly 10% rests with the top ten. The sample comprised PBMCs. The sequence was obtained from a man aged 25-45 years in good health and CMV-seropositive. This chain links TRBV7-2 with TRBJ2-4; 8 bases map to TRBD1. The CDR3 region has the DNA TGTGCCAGCAGCTCCCCAGGGGGCTCGAACATTCAGTACTTC. It codes for CASSSPGGSNIQYF. Drawing the rest from reference TRBV7-2 and TRBJ2-4, the complete variable domain is GAGVSQSPSNKVTEKGKDVELRCDPISGHTALYWYRQSLGQGLEFLIYFQGNSAPDKSGLPSDRFSAERTGGSVSTLTIQRTQQEDSAVYLCASSSPGGSNIQYFGAGTRLSVL.